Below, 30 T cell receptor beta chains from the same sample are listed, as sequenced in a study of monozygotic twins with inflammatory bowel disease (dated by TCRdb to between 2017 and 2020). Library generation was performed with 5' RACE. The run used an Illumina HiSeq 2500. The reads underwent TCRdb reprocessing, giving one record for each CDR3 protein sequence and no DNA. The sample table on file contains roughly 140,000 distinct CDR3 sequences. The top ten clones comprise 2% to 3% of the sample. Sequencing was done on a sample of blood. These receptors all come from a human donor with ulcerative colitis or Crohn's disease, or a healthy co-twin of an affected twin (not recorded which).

The CDR3 protein is CASKATTNEQFF. The chain combines TRBV28 with TRBJ2-1. CDR1 and CDR2 (germline): MDHEN, SYDVKM. The CDR3 has 12 residues. Looking up the rest from reference TRBV28 and TRBJ2-1 gives the full variable domain: DVKVTQSSRYLVKRTGEKVFLECVQDMDHENMFWYRQDPGLGLRLIYFSYDVKMKEKGDIPEGYSVSREKKERFSLILESASTNQTSMYLCASKATTNEQFFGPGTRLTVL.

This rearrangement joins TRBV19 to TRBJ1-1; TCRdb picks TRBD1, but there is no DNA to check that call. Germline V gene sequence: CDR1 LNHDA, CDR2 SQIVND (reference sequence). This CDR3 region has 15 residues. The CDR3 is CASSRIEGLNTEAFF.

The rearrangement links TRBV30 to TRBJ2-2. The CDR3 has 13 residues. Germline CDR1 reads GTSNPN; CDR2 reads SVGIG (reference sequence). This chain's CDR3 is CAWSRLNTGELFF.

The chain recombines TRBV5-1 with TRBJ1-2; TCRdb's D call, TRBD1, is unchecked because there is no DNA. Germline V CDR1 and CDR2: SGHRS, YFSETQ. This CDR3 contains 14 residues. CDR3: CASSLDQGYYGYTF.

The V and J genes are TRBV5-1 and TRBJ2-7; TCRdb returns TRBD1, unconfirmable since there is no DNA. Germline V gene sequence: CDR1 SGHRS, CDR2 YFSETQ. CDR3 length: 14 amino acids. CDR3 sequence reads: CASSLTGQVYEQYF.

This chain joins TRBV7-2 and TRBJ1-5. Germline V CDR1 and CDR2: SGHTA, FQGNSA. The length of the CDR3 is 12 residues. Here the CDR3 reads CASSLDRQPQHF.

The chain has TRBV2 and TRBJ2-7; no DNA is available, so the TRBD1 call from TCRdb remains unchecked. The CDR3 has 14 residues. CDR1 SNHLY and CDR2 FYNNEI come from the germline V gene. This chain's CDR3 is CASSERGRAYEQYF.

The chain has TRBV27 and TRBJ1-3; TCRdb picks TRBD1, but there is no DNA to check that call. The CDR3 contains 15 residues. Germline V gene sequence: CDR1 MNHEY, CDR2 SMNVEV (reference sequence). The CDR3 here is CASSLSRDSGNTIYF.

The CDR3 loop reads CASSPGQNSYEQYF. The chain uses TRBV5-1 and TRBJ2-7; with no DNA, the TCRdb D assignment of TRBD1 cannot be verified. The CDR3 contains 14 residues. CDR1 SGHRS and CDR2 YFSETQ come from the germline V gene.

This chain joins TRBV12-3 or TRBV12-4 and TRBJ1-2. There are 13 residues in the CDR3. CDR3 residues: CASSFRGLYGYTF.

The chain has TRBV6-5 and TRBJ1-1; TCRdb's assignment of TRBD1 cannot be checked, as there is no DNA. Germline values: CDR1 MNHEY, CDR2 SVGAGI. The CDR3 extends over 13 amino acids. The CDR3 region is CASTGTANTEAFF.

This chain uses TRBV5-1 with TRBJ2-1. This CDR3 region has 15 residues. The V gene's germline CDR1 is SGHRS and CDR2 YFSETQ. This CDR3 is CASSPVTVLYNEQFF.

The CDR3 spells CASSRSTQGAGQPQHF. The chain recombines TRBV16 with TRBJ1-5; TCRdb's D call, TRBD1, is unchecked because there is no DNA. CDR3 length: 16 amino acids. Germline V lookup: CDR1 KGHSY, CDR2 FQNENV.

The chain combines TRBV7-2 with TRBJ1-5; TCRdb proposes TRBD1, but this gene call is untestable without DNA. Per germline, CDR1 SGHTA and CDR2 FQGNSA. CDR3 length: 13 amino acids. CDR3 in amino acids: CASSSQGWQPQHF.

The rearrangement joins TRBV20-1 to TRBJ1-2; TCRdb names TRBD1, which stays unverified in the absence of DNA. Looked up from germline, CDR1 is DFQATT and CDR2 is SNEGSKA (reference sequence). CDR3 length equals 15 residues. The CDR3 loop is CSARVAGESYYGYTF.

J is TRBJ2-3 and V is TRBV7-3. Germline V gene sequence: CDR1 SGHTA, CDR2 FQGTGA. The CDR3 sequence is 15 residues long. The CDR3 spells CASSLTGLGGDTQYF.

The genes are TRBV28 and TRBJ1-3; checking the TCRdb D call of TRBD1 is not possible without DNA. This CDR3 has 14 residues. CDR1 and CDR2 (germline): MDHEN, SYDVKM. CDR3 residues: CASSLTGFIDTIYF.

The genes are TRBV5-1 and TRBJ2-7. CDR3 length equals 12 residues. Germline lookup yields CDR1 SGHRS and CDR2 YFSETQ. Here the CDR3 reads CASSLVKYEQYF.

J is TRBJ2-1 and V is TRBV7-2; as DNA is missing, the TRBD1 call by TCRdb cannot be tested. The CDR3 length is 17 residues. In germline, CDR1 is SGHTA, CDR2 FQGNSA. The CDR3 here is CASSSSGGALSYNEQFF.

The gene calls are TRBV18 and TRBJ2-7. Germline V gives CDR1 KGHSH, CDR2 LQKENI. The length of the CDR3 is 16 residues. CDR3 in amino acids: CASSPPGSRSYYEQYF.

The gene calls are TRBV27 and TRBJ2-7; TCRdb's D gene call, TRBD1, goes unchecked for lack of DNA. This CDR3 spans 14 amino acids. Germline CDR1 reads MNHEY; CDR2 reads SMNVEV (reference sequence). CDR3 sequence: CASSFRDSIYEQYF.

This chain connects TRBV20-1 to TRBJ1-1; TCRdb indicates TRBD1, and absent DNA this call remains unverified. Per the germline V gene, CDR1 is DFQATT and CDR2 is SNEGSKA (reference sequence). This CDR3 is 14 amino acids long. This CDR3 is CSALHQGENTEAFF.

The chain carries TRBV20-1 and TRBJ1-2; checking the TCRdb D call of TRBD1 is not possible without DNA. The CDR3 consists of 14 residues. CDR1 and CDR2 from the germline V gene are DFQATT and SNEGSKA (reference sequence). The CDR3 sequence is CSARHLQGFYGYTF.

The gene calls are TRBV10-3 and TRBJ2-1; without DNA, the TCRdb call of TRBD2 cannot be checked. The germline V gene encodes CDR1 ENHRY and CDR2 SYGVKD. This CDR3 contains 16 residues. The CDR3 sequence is CAISESGSGGHNEQFF.

The CDR3 is CASSFGQAETQYF. The chain employs TRBV7-2 and TRBJ2-5; the TRBD1 assignment by TCRdb is unverifiable without DNA. The CDR3 has 13 amino acids. Germline V gene data show CDR1 as SGHTA and CDR2 as FQGNSA. The full variable domain, its missing parts supplied by reference TRBV7-2 and TRBJ2-5, is GAGVSQSPSNKVTEKGKDVELRCDPISGHTALYWYRQSLGQGLEFLIYFQGNSAPDKSGLPSDRFSAERTGGSVSTLTIQRTQQEDSAVYLCASSFGQAETQYFGPGTRLLVL.

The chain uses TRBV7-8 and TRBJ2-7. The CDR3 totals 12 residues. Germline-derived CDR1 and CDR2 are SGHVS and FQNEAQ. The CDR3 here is CASSLARPEQYF.

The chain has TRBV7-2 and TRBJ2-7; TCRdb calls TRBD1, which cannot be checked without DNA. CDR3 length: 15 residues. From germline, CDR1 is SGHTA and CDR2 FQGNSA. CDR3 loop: CASSSMGRGDYEQYF. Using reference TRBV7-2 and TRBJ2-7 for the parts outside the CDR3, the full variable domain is GAGVSQSPSNKVTEKGKDVELRCDPISGHTALYWYRQSLGQGLEFLIYFQGNSAPDKSGLPSDRFSAERTGGSVSTLTIQRTQQEDSAVYLCASSSMGRGDYEQYFGPGTRLTVT.

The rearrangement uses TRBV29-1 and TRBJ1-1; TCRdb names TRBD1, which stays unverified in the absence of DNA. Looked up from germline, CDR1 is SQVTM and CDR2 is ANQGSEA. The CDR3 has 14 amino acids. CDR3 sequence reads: CSVARQTLNTEAFF.

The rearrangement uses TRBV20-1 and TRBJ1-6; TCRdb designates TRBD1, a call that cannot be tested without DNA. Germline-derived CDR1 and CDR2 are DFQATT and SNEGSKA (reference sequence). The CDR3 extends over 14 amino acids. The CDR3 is CSAIRDRDNSPLHF.

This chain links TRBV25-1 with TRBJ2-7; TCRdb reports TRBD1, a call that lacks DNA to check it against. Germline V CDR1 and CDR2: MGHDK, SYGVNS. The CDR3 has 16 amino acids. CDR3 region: CASSEYGTGLTYEQYF.